Shown below are 14 T cell receptor beta chains from a single sample sequenced in a study of siplizumab effects on memory and regulatory T cells. The table came from immunoSEQ multiplex PCR; TCRdb's copy has only in-frame clones and leaves some out. The sample includes 50,000 or so clones, under 98% of them seen just once. Specimen: naive CD4+ T cells sorted from blood. The receptors come from a human donor in good health.

V and J are TRBV5-1 and TRBJ2-3, with D uncertain. Trimming cost V 0 bases and J 7 bases, with 3 bases left between them. The CDR3 consists of 11 residues. Germline-derived CDR1 and CDR2 are SGHRS and YFSETQ. For the CDR3, the DNA is TGCGCCAGCAGCTTGGAAAATACGCAGTATTTT. Amino acids: CASSLENTQYF.

The gene calls are TRBV6-1 and TRBJ2-7; TRBD1 or TRBD2 may be the D gene (5 bases each). The CDR3 loop spans 15 amino acids. Per germline, CDR1 MNHNS and CDR2 SASEGT. Trimming took off 2 bases at V and 0 bases at J, with 11 bases between the two ends. The DNA for the CDR3 is TGTGCCAGCAGTGAATCGTGGGGGAGCTCCTACGAGCAGTACTTC. Protein: CASSESWGSSYEQYF.

The chain uses TRBV19 and TRBJ2-7, with D hard to call. The CDR3 extends over 14 amino acids. Between the trimmed V and J ends, which lost 1 base and 3 bases, there was a span of 10 bases. The germline CDR1 and CDR2 sequences are LNHDA and SQIVND (reference sequence). The CDR3 protein is CASSIVPRSYEQYF. CDR3 bases: TGTGCCAGTAGTATAGTCCCCAGGAGCTACGAGCAGTACTTC.

This chain's CDR3 is CASRSTGGGEKLFF. In DNA form, the CDR3 reads TGTGCCAGCAGGTCGACAGGGGGAGGTGAAAAACTGTTTTTT. The chain couples TRBV7-9 to TRBJ1-4, with 9 bases lining up with TRBD1. J gave up 7 bases and V 6 bases, and 6 bases lay outside the gene matches. Germline CDR1 is SEHNR and CDR2 is FQNEAQ (reference sequence). The CDR3 is 14 amino acids.

The CDR3 here is CAWRTSWGEQYF. The CDR3 region has the DNA TGTGCCTGGAGGACTAGCTGGGGCGAGCAGTACTTC. The chain is built from TRBV30 and TRBJ2-7, with TRBD2 matching over 7 bases. The CDR3 consists of 12 residues. Looked up from germline, CDR1 is GTSNPN and CDR2 is SVGIG (reference sequence). Losses at the gene ends were 3 bases for V and 6 bases for J; bases not matched to a gene: 5.

The chain links TRBV18 to TRBJ2-1, with D possibly being TRBD2 (6 bases). The V end was cut by 3 bases, the J end by 3 bases, with 12 bases between. CDR1 is KGHSH, CDR2 LQKENI, per germline. The CDR3 is 15 residues long. The DNA of the CDR3 is TGTGCCAGCTCACCGTCCGGGACTGTCTACAATGAGCAGTTCTTC. Its protein product is CASSPSGTVYNEQFF. The entire variable domain, with the rest obtained from reference TRBV18 and TRBJ2-1, is as follows: NAGVMQNPRHLVRRRGQEARLRCSPMKGHSHVYWYRQLPEEGLKFMVYLQKENIIDESGMPKERFSAEFPKEGPSILRIQQVVRGDSAAYFCASSPSGTVYNEQFFGPGTRLTVL.

This chain connects TRBV18 to TRBJ2-5; D remains ambiguous. Trimming removed 2 bases from V and 5 bases from J, with 6 bases in between. Looked up from germline, CDR1 is KGHSH and CDR2 is LQKENI. CDR3 length: 12 residues. This CDR3 reads CASSPFGETQYF. The DNA of the CDR3 is TGTGCCAGCTCACCATTCGGCGAGACCCAGTACTTC.

This chain joins TRBV5-1 and TRBJ1-5; possible D gene TRBD1, 5 bases. The CDR3 contains 14 residues. The ends were cut back, 4 bases at V and 0 bases at J, with 8 bases in the middle. Germline CDR1 is SGHRS and CDR2 is YFSETQ. The CDR3 region is CASSPGHSNQPQHF. DNA of the CDR3: TGCGCCAGCAGCCCCGGACATAGCAATCAGCCCCAGCATTTT.

The V gene is TRBV30, the J gene TRBJ2-1; 9 bases agree with TRBD2. Trimming took 4 bases from V and 7 from J; bases not matched to a gene: 5. CDR1 is GTSNPN, CDR2 SVGIG, per germline (reference sequence). CDR3 length equals 13 residues. CDR3 residues: CAWKREEGNEQFF. DNA of the CDR3: TGTGCCTGGAAGCGGGAGGAGGGTAATGAGCAGTTCTTC.

The chain carries TRBV2 and TRBJ2-5, with a possible D match to TRBD2 (6 bases). Looked up from germline, CDR1 is SNHLY and CDR2 is FYNNEI. V shed 2 bases and J shed 5 bases, with 18 bases lying between them. The CDR3 contains 16 residues. CDR3 nucleotides: TGTGCCAGCAGTGAAACGGAGGGCTACGGCGGGGAGACCCAGTACTTC. It codes for CASSETEGYGGETQYF.

The CDR3 spells CSVDRGTEAFF. For the CDR3, the DNA is TGCAGCGTCGACAGGGGGACTGAAGCTTTCTTT. The chain combines TRBV29-1 with TRBJ1-1; TRBD1 matches 9 bases. Per germline, CDR1 SQVTM and CDR2 ANQGSEA. The CDR3 has 11 residues. The ends lost 6 bases at V and 5 bases at J; junction bases unmatched: 1.

This chain uses TRBV28 with TRBJ2-7, with 11 nucleotides matching TRBD1. V lost 6 bases, J lost 4 bases, and 8 bases stayed unmatched. CDR1 is MDHEN and CDR2 is SYDVKM in the germline V gene. The length of the CDR3 is 15 residues. CDR3: CASRTAGTGGYEQYF. CDR3 coding DNA: TGTGCCAGCAGGACAGCCGGGACAGGGGGATACGAGCAGTACTTC. Full variable domain (rest looked up from reference TRBV28 and TRBJ2-7): DVKVTQSSRYLVKRTGEKVFLECVQDMDHENMFWYRQDPGLGLRLIYFSYDVKMKEKGDIPEGYSVSREKKERFSLILESASTNQTSMYLCASRTAGTGGYEQYFGPGTRLTVT.

The chain couples TRBV5-1 to TRBJ2-7; TRBD2 aligns across 9 bases. The germline gives CDR1 SGHRS, CDR2 YFSETQ. The CDR3 contains 16 residues. Germline trimming cut 3 bases from V and 3 bases from J; bases unmatched to any gene: 10. The CDR3 bases are TGCGCCAGCAGCTCCACGTTTGGCGGGAGGGTCTACGAGCAGTACTTC. Amino acid sequence: CASSSTFGGRVYEQYF.

DNA of the CDR3: TGTGCCAGCAGCTTAGGGGGACTAGTATCTGGCCACGAGCAGTACTTC. As protein: CASSLGGLVSGHEQYF. The chain joins TRBV7-8 to TRBJ2-7; 8 nucleotides agree with TRBD2. The CDR3 is 16 residues long. Per the germline V gene, CDR1 is SGHVS and CDR2 is FQNEAQ. V was clipped by 1 base and J by 5 bases; unmatched bases: 10.